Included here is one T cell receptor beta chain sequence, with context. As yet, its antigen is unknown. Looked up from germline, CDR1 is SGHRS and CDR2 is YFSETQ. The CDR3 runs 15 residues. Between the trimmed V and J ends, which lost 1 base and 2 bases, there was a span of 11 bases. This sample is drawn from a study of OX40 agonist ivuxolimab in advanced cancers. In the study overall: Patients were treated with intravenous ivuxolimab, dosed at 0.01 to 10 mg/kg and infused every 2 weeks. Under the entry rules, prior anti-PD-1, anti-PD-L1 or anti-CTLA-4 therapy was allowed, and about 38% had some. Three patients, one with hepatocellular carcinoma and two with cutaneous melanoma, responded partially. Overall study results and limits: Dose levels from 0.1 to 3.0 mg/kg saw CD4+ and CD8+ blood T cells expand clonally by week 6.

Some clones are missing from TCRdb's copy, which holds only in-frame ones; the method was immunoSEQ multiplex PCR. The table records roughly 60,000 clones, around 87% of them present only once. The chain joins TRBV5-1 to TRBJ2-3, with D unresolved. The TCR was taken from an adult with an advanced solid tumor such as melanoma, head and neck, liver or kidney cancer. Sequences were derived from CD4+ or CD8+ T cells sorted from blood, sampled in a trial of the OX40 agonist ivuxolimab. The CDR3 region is CASSLYGSFTDTQYF. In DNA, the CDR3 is TGCGCCAGCAGCTTGTACGGCAGTTTCACAGATACGCAGTATTTT.